This TCR beta chain stems from a study of sequential checkpoint blockade in melanoma. Turning to the study itself: Both treatment sequences were followed by maintenance nivolumab.

Germline V CDR1 and CDR2: SEHNR, FQNEAQ (reference sequence). This CDR3 has 17 residues. V was pared by 4 bases and J by 1 base, with 11 bases of the junction left unmatched. Specified treatment: randomized to nivolumab then ipilimumab (arm A) or the reverse (arm B). DNA-damaging chemotherapy had not been given to any patient beforehand. Live CD3+CD8+ CD19− CD56− cells were sorted from PBMCs. The data were produced by immunoSEQ multiplex PCR, yet TCRdb's version contains in-frame clones alone and is incomplete. The data contain 15,000 to 20,000 clones, roughly 69% of them singletons. The chain combines TRBV7-9 with TRBJ2-5, with 8 bases aligning to TRBD2. The source was CD8+ T cells sorted from blood (inferred from file names), collected from a patient given nivolumab and ipilimumab in sequence. The sequence was obtained from a human donor with melanoma. The CDR3: CASSSLTGGFLQETQYF. For the CDR3, the DNA is TGTGCCAGCAGCTCCCTAACGGGAGGGTTTCTCCAAGAGACCCAGTACTTC.